This T cell receptor beta chain derives from a study of blood T cell repertoires in COVID-19. Study context: Italy, Spain and the United States were the sources of the convalescent and acute COVID-19 samples. PBMCs, B-cell-depleted T cells, or T cells were the source of the cDNA or gDNA that made up the material.

As handled by the study authors: Reference gene primer amplification yielded estimated nucleated cell counts. The table came from immunoSEQ multiplex PCR; TCRdb's copy has only in-frame clones and leaves some out. V and J calls and clone size are copied from that table; D and trimming were computed from the DNA. The profile shows some 76,000 clones, approximately 89% of them singletons. The germline V and J ends were trimmed by 4 bases and 7 bases, with 11 bases remaining between them. Germline values: CDR1 MRHNA, CDR2 SNTAGT. The CDR3 is 13 amino acids. The sample comprised peripheral blood. The sequence came from a human donor in a cohort sampled during active COVID-19. The chain joins TRBV6-4 to TRBJ2-1, with unresolved D. CDR3 loop: CASSGSPRNEQFF. CDR3 coding DNA: TGTGCCAGCAGTGGGTCTCCTAGGAATGAGCAGTTCTTC.